A selection of T cell receptor beta chains follows, all from one sample in a study of T cell responses to AZD1222 COVID-19 vaccine. The protocol was immunoSEQ multiplex PCR, while the TCRdb copy is restricted to in-frame clones and leaves out a portion. The data contain about 120,000 clones, over 75% of them singletons. Source: peripheral blood, taken on day 0 of AZD1222 vaccination. The origin of the receptors is an adult in good health. Each CDR3 is given without its conserved first and last residue. Each record gives: clone size, V gene, CDR3 protein. Clone size is not always given. Where it is, it says once, few, many or a class for expanded clones.

>.|TRBV4-3
ASSLGGGGTDTQY
>.|TRBV29-1
SAVYNEQF
>.|TRBV6-5
ASSRGPYEQY
>once|TRBV7-3
ASSPRTGGYEQY
>.|TRBV7-2
ASSLAPPGELF
>.|TRBV19
ASSIGQNPNYGYT
>once|TRBV7-8
ASSRGGQVYNEQF
>.|TRBV27
ASSLSRGLAGASTDTQY
>once|TRBV6-5
ASSYSWTGADYGYT
>.|TRBV11-2
ASSSLTGKGQPQH
>.|TRBV6-5
ASSYFQDTGELF
>once|TRBV7-8
ASSKTQVTVEAF
>.|TRBV6-4
ASSAYRNTEAF
>.|TRBV13
ASSLRTSGITDTQY
>.|TRBV19
AGRGEGVNSPLH
>.|TRBV18
ASSPAGLETQY
>.|TRBV7-5
ARSPWGPTGVQPQH
>few|TRBV12-5
ASGPPLDRGLYNEQF
>.|TRBV9
ASSVEIGQGSDTQY
>.|TRBV5-1
ASSLRAGGDTQY
>.|TRBV11-2
ASSWLASSGNTIY
>.|TRBV3-1/TRBV3-2
ASSPGGTGTDTQY
>.|TRBV15
ATSRDGTGMNYGYT
>.|TRBV4-3
ASSQEWGRNEKLF
>.|TRBV5-8
ASRSRGLSGNTIY
>.|TRBV5-5
ASSLIIQAILNTEAF
>.|TRBV5-1
ASNRDTNTEAF
>.|TRBV2
ASSEGQSWETQY
>few|TRBV5-6
ASSLLGQGSYEQY
>.|TRBV11-1
ASSLTPTGNKAF
>.|TRBV24-1
ATSDAQVYNEQF
>.|TRBV5-1
ASSPGQGSAYGYT
>.|TRBV10-3
AISETLGRQETQY
>.|TRBV5-1
ASSPLDRASGNTIY
>.|TRBV7-9
ASSLDRNEQY
>.|TRBV10-1
ASSTGITEAF
>.|TRBV6-2/TRBV6-3
ASSRSGGAGETQY
>.|TRBV24-1
ATSDGLRGDQPQH
>once|TRBV7-6
ASSPTGGGFYGYT
>.|TRBV9
ASSVGQGRDTIY
>.|TRBV7-9
ASSLGPTGETQY
>.|TRBV18
ASSPTDMAGQETQY
>.|TRBV25-1
ASSRNQGTEAF
>.|TRBV5-1
ASSDSPGQANEAF
>.|TRBV28
ASSTPYGYT
>few|TRBV3-1/TRBV3-2
ASSQGQLSYEQY
>.|TRBV6-5
ASSSHRKEAF
>.|TRBV11-2
ASSLSWGLNTEAF
>.|TRBV7-2
ASSLAAGVTEAF
>.|TRBV5-1
ASASTPGDEKLF
>once|TRBV7-2
ASSSGQGPYEQY
>once|TRBV29-1
SVPTGLNTEAF